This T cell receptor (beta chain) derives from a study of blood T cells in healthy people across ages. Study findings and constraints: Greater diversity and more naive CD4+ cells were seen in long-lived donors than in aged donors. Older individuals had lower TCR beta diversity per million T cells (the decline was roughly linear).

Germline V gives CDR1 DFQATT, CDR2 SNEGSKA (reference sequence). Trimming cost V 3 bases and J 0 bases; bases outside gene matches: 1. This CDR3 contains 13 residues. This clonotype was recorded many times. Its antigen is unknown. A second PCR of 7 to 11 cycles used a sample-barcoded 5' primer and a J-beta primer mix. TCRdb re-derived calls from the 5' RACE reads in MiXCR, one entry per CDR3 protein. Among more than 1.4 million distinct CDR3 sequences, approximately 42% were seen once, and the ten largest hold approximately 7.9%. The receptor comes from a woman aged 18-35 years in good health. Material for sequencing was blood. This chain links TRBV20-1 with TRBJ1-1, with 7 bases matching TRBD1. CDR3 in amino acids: CSARGQLNTEAFF. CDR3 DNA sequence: TGCAGTGCTAGGGGACAGTTGAACACTGAAGCTTTCTTT.